Described below is a single TCR beta chain sequence and its context. The sample comes from a study of blood T cell repertoires in COVID-19. Study-level information: In each case, the material was cDNA or gDNA derived from T cells, B-cell-depleted T cells, or PBMCs.

Trimming took 0 bases from V and 7 from J; bases not matched to a gene: 13. Germline loops: CDR1 SEHNR, CDR2 FQNEAQ (reference sequence). The CDR3 sequence is 18 residues long. Per the authors' pipeline: The authors estimated nucleated cell counts from reference gene primer amplification. Here immunoSEQ multiplex PCR was the method, and the copy in TCRdb shows in-frame clones only, minus some. Clone size and the V and J calls come from that table; the DNA yielded D and trimming. The data hold over 200,000 clones, with less than 85% observed a single time. The chain couples TRBV7-9 to TRBJ2-1; 9 nucleotides agree with TRBD2. Sequenced sample: peripheral blood. This sequence originates from a woman aged 70-85 years with active or convalescent COVID-19. Here the CDR3 DNA reads TGTGCCAGCAGCTTAGCCCACCGGAATAGCGGGAGATGGAATGAGCAGTTCTTC. Its translation is CASSLAHRNSGRWNEQFF.